These 21 T cell receptor beta chains share one sample of origin, sequenced in a study of blood T cell repertoires in COVID-19. Libraries were prepared by immunoSEQ multiplex PCR; TCRdb keeps only in-frame clonotypes and omits some of them. The repertoire has roughly 190,000 clones, more than 70% of them found once; the top ten carry about 6.6%. The specimen was peripheral blood. Receptor source: a woman aged 40 to 50 who had recovered from COVID-19.

This clone was counted a single time. The rearrangement joins TRBV6-5 to TRBJ1-6; tentatively, D is TRBD1 (6 bases). The CDR3 has 16 amino acids. The V gene's germline CDR1 is MNHEY and CDR2 SVGAGI. The V gene lost 0 bases and the J gene lost 5 bases, with 11 bases spanning the gap. The CDR3 DNA reads TGTGCCAGCAGTTACTCGCGGACAGCCCATAATTCACCCCTCCACTTT. Protein sequence: CASSYSRTAHNSPLHF.

CDR3 bases: TGTGCCAGCAGCAGAGGATCCAGAGATGAAGCTTTCTTT. The encoded protein is CASSRGSRDEAFF. The chain has TRBV21-1 and TRBJ1-1. TRBV21-1 is marked as a pseudogene. CDR3 length: 13 amino acids.

The chain has TRBV7-2 and TRBJ2-7, with D unresolved. Germline CDR1 reads SGHTA; CDR2 reads FQGNSA. Trimming removed 5 bases at V and 2 bases at J, with 10 bases between. The CDR3 runs 13 residues. CDR3 nucleotides: TGTGCCAGCAGCCCTATCCCGACCTACGAGCAGTACTTC. Translation: CASSPIPTYEQYF.

This rearrangement joins TRBV4-1 to TRBJ1-2, with D tentatively TRBD1 (5 bases). The CDR3 loop spans 18 amino acids. The V and J ends lost 2 bases and 7 bases respectively, with 26 bases between them. Germline V gene lookup returns CDR1 MGHRA and CDR2 YSYEKL. CDR3 in DNA: TGCGCCAGCAGCCAATCGGGTCCGACTTTTTTCGTGGGGCTTGGCTACACCTTC. Translation: CASSQSGPTFFVGLGYTF.

The chain carries TRBV24-1 and TRBJ2-2; D possibly corresponds to TRBD1 (5 bases). The V gene lost 5 bases and the J gene lost 3 bases, with 9 bases spanning the gap. Germline loops: CDR1 KGHDR, CDR2 SFDVKD. The CDR3 runs 14 residues. The CDR3 nucleotides are TGTGCCACCAGTGTAGGGGCGGACACCGGGGAGCTGTTTTTT. It encodes CATSVGADTGELFF.

This clone was recorded a few times. The rearrangement uses TRBV7-6 and TRBJ2-7, with TRBD1 matching over 7 bases. The CDR3 sequence is 13 residues long. Per the germline V gene, CDR1 is SGHVS and CDR2 is FNYEAQ. The V and J ends lost 6 bases and 2 bases, in that order; junction bases with no gene match: 4. This CDR3 is CASSETGAYEQYF. The CDR3 coding sequence is TGTGCCAGCAGTGAAACAGGGGCCTACGAGCAGTACTTC.

In its sample, this clone was seen once. The rearrangement links TRBV10-3 to TRBJ2-7; D might be TRBD2 (6 bases). The length of the CDR3 is 14 residues. The ends were cut back, 8 bases at V and 2 bases at J, with 16 bases in the middle. Germline CDR1 reads ENHRY; CDR2 reads SYGVKD. CDR3 in amino acids: CAIGVGSGAYEQYF. The CDR3 bases are TGTGCCATCGGGGTGGGATCGGGGGCCTACGAGCAGTACTTC.

The chain joins TRBV13 to TRBJ2-1; the D gene is possibly TRBD2 (5 bases). Germline V gene sequence: CDR1 PRHDT, CDR2 FYEKMQ (reference sequence). CDR3 length equals 15 residues. V was trimmed by 0 bases and J by 5 bases, leaving 11 bases between them. CDR3 amino acids: CASSLGRTRNNEQFF. Here the CDR3 DNA reads TGTGCCAGCAGCTTAGGCAGGACTCGAAACAATGAGCAGTTCTTC.

The chain carries TRBV7-6 and TRBJ2-5; perhaps TRBD1 as D (6 bases). Germline assignment: CDR1 SGHVS and CDR2 FNYEAQ. The CDR3 totals 15 residues. The V and J ends lost 1 base and 4 bases respectively, with 13 bases between them. The DNA for the CDR3 is TGTGCCAGCAGCTTAGTGGGACAAGGGGCAGAGACCCAGTACTTC. Protein sequence: CASSLVGQGAETQYF.

V is TRBV30 and J is TRBJ1-2; 7 positions agree with TRBD1. The V gene's germline CDR1 is GTSNPN and CDR2 SVGIG (reference sequence). The CDR3 is made up of 14 amino acids. J lost 3 bases, V lost 1 base, and 5 bases had no gene match. The CDR3 reads CAWSEGASYYGYTF. CDR3 sequence (DNA): TGTGCCTGGAGTGAGGGGGCGTCATACTATGGCTACACCTTC.

The chain recombines TRBV29-1 with TRBJ2-7; a weak D match, TRBD1 (5 bases). V lost 2 bases, J lost 2 bases, and 7 bases lay in between. The CDR3 contains 12 residues. Germline V gives CDR1 SQVTM, CDR2 ANQGSEA. The CDR3 spells CSVESDTYEQYF. CDR3 DNA sequence: TGCAGCGTTGAATCGGACACCTACGAGCAGTACTTC.

The chain employs TRBV1 and TRBJ2-7; TRBD2 is taken as the D call from the table, unchecked against the DNA. TRBV1 is designated a pseudogene. The CDR3 consists of 14 residues. This CDR3 reads CTSSHCGSSYEQYF. The CDR3 nucleotides are TGCACCAGCAGCCATTGCGGGAGCTCCTACGAGCAGTACTTC.

The chain has TRBV7-2 and TRBJ1-2; TRBD1 agrees at 10 bases. CDR1 and CDR2 from the germline V gene are SGHTA and FQGNSA. CDR3 length: 14 amino acids. J gave up 4 bases and V 6 bases, and 5 bases lay outside the gene matches. The CDR3 coding sequence is TGTGCCAGCAGGGGGACAGGGGTTATCTATGGCTACACCTTC. Translation gives CASRGTGVIYGYTF.

This clone was detected only a few times. The chain joins TRBV24-1 to TRBJ2-5; tentatively, D is TRBD1 (5 bases). The CDR3 loop spans 14 amino acids. V lost 0 bases to trimming and J lost 3 bases, with 7 bases between them. Germline CDR1 KGHDR, CDR2 SFDVKD. This CDR3 is CATSDLAREETQYF. CDR3 bases: TGTGCCACCAGTGATTTGGCCAGGGAAGAGACCCAGTACTTC.

The CDR3 here is CASSESGTGNTEAFF. CDR3 nucleotides: TGTGCCAGCAGTGAATCCGGGACAGGGAACACTGAAGCTTTCTTT. V is TRBV25-1 and J is TRBJ1-1, with TRBD1 matching over 8 bases. CDR3 size: 15 residues. V shed 1 base, J shed 1 base, and the junction held 2 bases outside the gene matches. In germline, CDR1 is MGHDK, CDR2 SYGVNS.

This chain connects TRBV6-5 to TRBJ2-7, with 8 bases matching TRBD1. J was trimmed by 7 bases and V by 6 bases; bases with no gene match: 8. The germline CDR1 and CDR2 sequences are MNHEY and SVGAGI. This CDR3 has 13 amino acids. CDR3 sequence reads: CASRWQGAGEQYF. The CDR3 bases are TGTGCCAGCAGGTGGCAGGGGGCAGGAGAGCAGTACTTC.

The chain uses TRBV2 and TRBJ1-2; D not resolved. The CDR3 has 12 amino acids. Germline loops: CDR1 SNHLY, CDR2 FYNNEI. Trimming took 1 base from V and 2 from J, leaving 2 bases between them. The CDR3 DNA follows: TGTGCCAGCAGTGAAGTAAACTATGGCTACACCTTC. Translated, it gives CASSEVNYGYTF.

The chain links TRBV9 to TRBJ2-2; D might be TRBD1 (6 bases). Germline values: CDR1 SGDLS, CDR2 YYNGEE. The V end was cut by 3 bases, the J end by 2 bases, with 11 bases between. The CDR3 is 15 residues long. The CDR3 protein is CASSERGGNTGELFF. Here the CDR3 DNA reads TGTGCCAGCAGCGAGAGAGGGGGAAACACCGGGGAGCTGTTTTTT.

This chain joins TRBV9 and TRBJ1-2, with D hard to call. Germline loops: CDR1 SGDLS, CDR2 YYNGEE. V lost 1 base, J lost 6 bases, and 19 bases lay in between. The CDR3 length is 16 residues. This chain's CDR3 is CASSVSPSNPHHGYTF. DNA for the CDR3: TGTGCCAGCAGCGTATCCCCAAGCAACCCTCACCATGGCTACACCTTC.

The chain couples TRBV6-2 or TRBV6-3 to TRBJ1-4; TRBD1 matches 9 bases. The V gene end was trimmed by 5 bases and the J gene end by 7 bases; junction bases not matched to a gene: 5. Germline V lookup: CDR1 MNHEY, CDR2 SVGEGT. This CDR3 is 14 amino acids long. The CDR3 nucleotides are TGTGCCAGCAGTCTACAGGGGGCGCGTGAAAAACTGTTTTTT. This codes for CASSLQGAREKLFF.

In nucleotides, the CDR3 is TGTGCCAGCAGCAAAGTCACCGGGACACCGTCCAAACGGCAGTTCTTC. Translated: CASSKVTGTPSKRQFF. This rearrangement joins TRBV21-1 to TRBJ2-1; the listed D gene, TRBD1, was not tested against the DNA. TRBV21-1 is termed a pseudogene. The CDR3 runs to 16 residues.